This T cell receptor (beta chain) was recovered during a study of blood T cell repertoires in COVID-19. The overall study: Samples taken during acute and convalescent COVID-19 were collected in the United States, Italy and Spain. Sources were T cells, B-cell-depleted T cells, or PBMCs; the material itself was cDNA or gDNA.

Original methodology: For nucleated cells, counts were estimated from reference gene primer amplification. TCRdb's table, derived via immunoSEQ multiplex PCR, lists solely in-frame clones and lacks some. The DNA was the basis for D and trimming; V, J and clone size are from that table. The sample shows approximately 61,000 clones, approximately 83% of them seen only once. V dropped 4 bases and J dropped 2; count of bases not matched to a gene: 5. The CDR3 loop spans 14 amino acids. Germline lookup yields CDR1 SGHRS and CDR2 YFSETQ. The TCR comes from a human donor in a cohort sampled during active COVID-19. Sequenced material: peripheral blood. The rearrangement joins TRBV5-1 to TRBJ1-1; 7 bases match TRBD1. The CDR3 loop is CASSRRTGNTEAFF. The CDR3 DNA sequence: TGCGCCAGCAGCAGACGGACAGGAAACACTGAAGCTTTCTTT.